This TCR beta chain emerged from a study of blood T cell repertoires in COVID-19. Background on the study: Sites across the United States, Italy and Spain contributed samples from acute and convalescent COVID-19. T cells, B-cell-depleted T cells, or PBMCs supplied cDNA or gDNA.

CDR3 size: 14 residues. V shed 10 bases, J shed 6 bases, and the junction held 9 bases outside the gene matches. Germline-derived CDR1 and CDR2 are LNHDA and SQIVND (reference sequence). There are a few counts of this clone. Original handling: Estimation of nucleated cell counts was performed using reference gene primer amplification. Profiled with immunoSEQ multiplex PCR; TCRdb holds only in-frame clones, not every one. V and J calls and clone size are those listed in that table; D and trimming were worked out from the DNA. Found here are about 280,000 clones, 88% of them singletons; the top ten hold just under 9.5%.

This chain connects TRBV19 to TRBJ2-1; 10 bases line up with TRBD1. The clonotype was recovered from a man younger than 35 with active or convalescent COVID-19. Sequenced material: peripheral blood. The CDR3 DNA is TGTGCCACTCACCCGGACAGGGGGGGCAATGAGCAGTTCTTC. This translates into CATHPDRGGNEQFF. Drawing the rest from reference TRBV19 and TRBJ2-1, the complete variable domain is DGGITQSPKYLFRKEGQNVTLSCEQNLNHDAMYWYRQDPGQGLRLIYYSQIVNDFQKGDIAEGYSVSREKKESFPLTVTSAQKNPTAFYLCATHPDRGGNEQFFGPGTRLTVL.